Listed below are T cell receptor beta chains from one sample, sequenced in a study of blood T cell repertoires in COVID-19. The protocol was immunoSEQ multiplex PCR, while the TCRdb copy is restricted to in-frame clones and leaves out a portion. The table shows about 120,000 clones, with approximately 86% occurring only once. Sample: peripheral blood. Receptors were obtained from a woman in her forties or fifties with active or convalescent COVID-19. CDR3s include the opening cysteine and the closing phenylalanine or tryptophan. D genes are given only for firm matches. Rows may omit the clone size; those that give it use once, few, many or a size class.

v_call	cdr3_length	clone_size	d_call	j_call	cdr3_nt	cdr3_aa
TRBV21-1	14	NA	NA	TRBJ2-5	TGTGCCAGCAGCAAAGGCCCTTCCCAGAAGACCCAGTACTTC	CASSKGPSQKTQYF
TRBV5-6	12	NA	NA	TRBJ1-5	TGTGCCAGCAGCGGGAGAGGGCAGCCCCAGCATTTT	CASSGRGQPQHF
TRBV6-2/TRBV6-3	16	NA	NA	TRBJ1-5	TGTGCCAGCAGTATCTTAGGAGAGGGTGCGATTCAGCCCCAGCATTTT	CASSILGEGAIQPQHF
TRBV19	15	NA	NA	TRBJ2-7	TGTGCCAGTAGTATGTGGGGACTTACTCCAAACGCGCAGTACTTC	CASSMWGLTPNAQYF
TRBV5-8	16	NA	TRBD2	TRBJ2-5	TGTGCCAGCAGCTTAACCGGGACTAGCGGCCAAGAGACCCAGTACTTC	CASSLTGTSGQETQYF
TRBV7-2	13	NA	TRBD1	TRBJ2-7	TGTGCCAGCAGCTCTACCAGGGGGCGCGAGCAGTACTTC	CASSSTRGREQYF
TRBV11-1	16	NA	TRBD1	TRBJ2-1	TGTGCCAGCAGCTTAGTGGGGACAGGGGGCTACAATGAGCAGTTCTTC	CASSLVGTGGYNEQFF
TRBV7-6	13	once	TRBD2	TRBJ2-7	TGTGCCAGCAGCCCGGGGGGTTTCTACGAGCAGTACTTC	CASSPGGFYEQYF
TRBV28	13	few	NA	TRBJ1-1	TGTGCCAGCAGGGAGGGCGGGAACACTGAAGCTTTCTTT	CASREGGNTEAFF
TRBV28	13	NA	NA	TRBJ2-5	TGTGCCAGCAGTTGGACAAACCAAGAGACCCAGTACTTC	CASSWTNQETQYF
TRBV7-8	16	NA	NA	TRBJ2-2	TGTGCCAGCAGCTTAGGCACAGTTAAGAACACCGGGGAGCTGTTTTTT	CASSLGTVKNTGELFF
TRBV27	12	NA	NA	TRBJ1-2	TGTGCCAGCGGGGGGTTGGGCTATGGCTACACCTTC	CASGGLGYGYTF
TRBV28	14	NA	NA	TRBJ2-7	TGTGCCAGCAGTCAGGACAGTCCCACTTACGAGCAGTACTTC	CASSQDSPTYEQYF
TRBV12-3/TRBV12-4	11	NA	NA	TRBJ2-6	TGTGCCAGCAGTTTAGGCAGGGATAAAACTTTC	CASSLGRDKTF
TRBV28	19	NA	TRBD2	TRBJ2-2	TGTGCCAGCAGTTTAATCCGAGGGGCTAGCGGACCTAACACCGGGGAGCTGTTTTTT	CASSLIRGASGPNTGELFF
TRBV6-8	12	NA	TRBD2	TRBJ2-7	TGTGCCACCCGGACTAGCGGGAACGAGCAGTACTTC	CATRTSGNEQYF
TRBV6-6	16	few	TRBD1	TRBJ1-3	TGTGCCAGCAGTTACGGGGGACAGAGCTCTGGAAACACCATATATTTT	CASSYGGQSSGNTIYF
TRBV6-5	13	NA	NA	TRBJ1-1	TGTGCCAGCGGCGGACAGTTGAACACTGAAGCTTTCTTT	CASGGQLNTEAFF
TRBV13	13	NA	NA	TRBJ2-3	TGTGCCAGCAGCCCGACAGAAACAGATACGCAGTATTTT	CASSPTETDTQYF
TRBV15	15	NA	TRBD1	TRBJ1-5	TGTGCCACCAGCAGAAAAACAGGGGTTAATCAGCCCCAGCATTTT	CATSRKTGVNQPQHF
TRBV28	14	NA	NA	TRBJ2-6	TGTGCCAGCAGCCAGAACTCTGGGGCCAACGTCCTGACTTTC	CASSQNSGANVLTF
TRBV27	14	NA	TRBD2	TRBJ2-7	TGTGCCAGCAGTCCCCGGGACTACTCCTACGAGCAGTACTTC	CASSPRDYSYEQYF
TRBV10-3	15	NA	TRBD1	TRBJ1-3	TGTGCCATCAGCGCGGGACAGTATTCTGGAAACACCATATATTTT	CAISAGQYSGNTIYF
TRBV7-4	17	once	TRBD1	TRBJ2-7	TGTGCCAGCAGCTTAGGATCGTTGGGACAGGGTCGAAACGAGCAGTACTTC	CASSLGSLGQGRNEQYF
TRBV7-7	14	NA	TRBD1	TRBJ2-5	TGTGCTAGCAGCACCGGGACAGGACAAGAGACCCAGTACTTC	CASSTGTGQETQYF
TRBV18	16	NA	TRBD1	TRBJ1-2	TGTGCCAGCTCACCTCCGGGACAGACTACTAACTATGGCTACACCTTC	CASSPPGQTTNYGYTF
TRBV6-2/TRBV6-3	15	NA	NA	TRBJ1-1	TGTGCCAGCAGTTACCCTATAACGGTTAACACTGAAGCTTTCTTT	CASSYPITVNTEAFF
TRBV9	16	NA	TRBD2	TRBJ2-7	TGTGCCAGCAGCGCTTATGGACTAGCGGAGAGGGTCGAGCAGTACTTC	CASSAYGLAERVEQYF
TRBV6-5	13	NA	NA	TRBJ1-1	TGTGCCAGCAGTTACGGACAGACCACTGAAGCTTTCTTT	CASSYGQTTEAFF
TRBV9	14	NA	TRBD1	TRBJ1-3	TGTGCCAGCAGCGTGACAGGGCCCGGAAACACCATATATTTT	CASSVTGPGNTIYF
TRBV2	15	NA	TRBD1	TRBJ2-7	TGTGCCAGCAGTAGAGACAGGGGAAGGTCCTACGAGCAGTACTTC	CASSRDRGRSYEQYF
TRBV6-2/TRBV6-3	18	once	TRBD2	TRBJ2-3	TGTGCCAGCAGTCTGGATCTTTTGAGGCGGGAGGTCGCAGATACGCAGTATTTT	CASSLDLLRREVADTQYF
TRBV28	16	NA	TRBD2	TRBJ2-7	TGTGCCAGCAGTCCATGGACTAGCGGAGTCTCCTACGAGCAGTACTTC	CASSPWTSGVSYEQYF
TRBV18	14	NA	TRBD2	TRBJ2-4	TGTGCCAGCTCACCACGGGAGGGCAAAAACATTCAGTACTTC	CASSPREGKNIQYF
TRBV5-4	14	NA	NA	TRBJ2-2	TGTGCCAGCAGCTTGGCGGGGAACACCGGGGAGCTGTTTTTT	CASSLAGNTGELFF
TRBV30	12	many	NA	TRBJ2-7	TGTGCCTGGAGCTATACAGATTACGAGCAGTACTTC	CAWSYTDYEQYF
TRBV27	16	NA	TRBD1	TRBJ1-6	TGTGCCAGCAGCCCAGACAGGGTGTGGAACCCTTTGCCCCTCCACTTT	CASSPDRVWNPLPLHF
TRBV18	12	NA	TRBD1	TRBJ2-1	TGTGCCAGCTCCCAGGGGGCAAGTGAGCAGTTCTTC	CASSQGASEQFF
TRBV28	15	NA	NA	TRBJ2-3	TGTGCCAGCAGTTTTTCGGGATGGAGCACAGATACGCAGTATTTT	CASSFSGWSTDTQYF
TRBV9	15	NA	TRBD1	TRBJ2-2	TGTGCCAGCAGCCCCGACAGGGCAAACACCGGGGAGCTGTTTTTT	CASSPDRANTGELFF
TRBV11-2	13	NA	TRBD1	TRBJ2-7	TGTGCCAGCAGTCCGGGACAGGGGTACGAGCAGTACTTC	CASSPGQGYEQYF
TRBV6-2/TRBV6-3	15	NA	TRBD1	TRBJ1-5	TGTGCCAGCAGTTACTACAGGGGCAGAAATCAGCCCCAGCATTTT	CASSYYRGRNQPQHF
TRBV28	14	few	NA	TRBJ1-1	TGTGCCAGCAGCTTGGCGACTGGTGGAACTGAAGCTTTCTTT	CASSLATGGTEAFF
TRBV5-4	14	NA	NA	TRBJ1-6	TGTGCCAGCAGCGTCGAGGGGGGGCGGTCACCCCTCCACTTT	CASSVEGGRSPLHF
TRBV7-8	16	once	TRBD2	TRBJ2-1	TGTGCCAGCAGCTCACACCTAGCGGGGGTCTACAATGAGCAGTTCTTC	CASSSHLAGVYNEQFF
TRBV28	13	few	NA	TRBJ1-6	TGTGCCAGCAGTTCCCTCAGGGGATCACCCCTCCACTTT	CASSSLRGSPLHF
TRBV9	14	NA	NA	TRBJ1-1	TGTGCCAGCAGCCCTTTTCCCGGGAACACTGAAGCTTTCTTT	CASSPFPGNTEAFF
TRBV15	17	NA	NA	TRBJ2-7	TGTGCCACCAGCAGAGTCATCCAGGGCCCGTGGGAGGACGAGCAGTACTTC	CATSRVIQGPWEDEQYF
TRBV11-2	18	once	NA	TRBJ1-2	TGTGCCAGCAGCTTAGTGGTCCCTCAGCGGGGTGGAGAAGGCGGCTACACCTTC	CASSLVVPQRGGEGGYTF
TRBV18	13	NA	NA	TRBJ1-1	TGTGCCAGCTCACCTAGGGACATGGCTGAAGCTTTCTTT	CASSPRDMAEAFF
TRBV24-1	16	NA	NA	TRBJ2-5	TGTGCCACCAGTGCCACTGGTGCGGCTTACCAAGAGACCCAGTACTTC	CATSATGAAYQETQYF
TRBV7-2	15	NA	TRBD1	TRBJ2-7	TGTGCCAGCAGCTCGAGGACAGGGACTTCTTACGAGCAGTACTTC	CASSSRTGTSYEQYF
TRBV6-5	15	NA	NA	TRBJ1-2	TGTGCCAGCAGTCCCAGGCAGGGAAAGAACTATGGCTACACCTTC	CASSPRQGKNYGYTF
TRBV5-1	15	NA	TRBD2	TRBJ2-1	TGCGCCAGCAGCTTGGGTGGGACTAGCTACAATGAGCAGTTCTTC	CASSLGGTSYNEQFF